These 6 T cell receptor beta chains came from one sample sequenced in a study of early T cells in non-severe SARS-CoV-2 infection. MiXCR, run by TCRdb on the 5' RACE reads, gives a single entry per CDR3 protein. The top ten clones hold 5% to 8% of a sample with tens of thousands of distinct CDR3 sequences, 12% of them seen once. Sequencing was done on a sample of whole blood. The origin of the receptors is an adult who was a healthcare worker with PCR-confirmed SARS-CoV-2 infection or an uninfected control (not recorded which).

The chain employs TRBV20-1 and TRBJ2-2, with D maybe TRBD2 (6 bases). Germline CDR1 is DFQATT and CDR2 is SNEGSKA (reference sequence). There are 15 residues in the CDR3. V was pared by 2 bases and J by 7 bases, with 17 bases between. CDR3 sequence reads: CSARKAEGVGGELFF. In DNA, the CDR3 is TGCAGTGCTAGAAAAGCGGAGGGAGTGGGCGGGGAGCTGTTTTTT.

Ten or more counts support this clonotype. The V call is TRBV7-2, the J call TRBJ2-3, with 9 bases identical to TRBD2. The CDR3 spans 15 residues. From germline, CDR1 is SGHTA and CDR2 FQGNSA. V lost 5 bases and J lost 3; bases outside the gene matches: 6. CDR3 nucleotides: TGTGCCAGCAGCCCCGTGAGCGGGAGGACAGATACGCAGTATTTT. It translates to CASSPVSGRTDTQYF.

This clonotype was counted a few times. The chain links TRBV12-3 or TRBV12-4 to TRBJ1-6; 11 bases are shared with TRBD1. V dropped 3 bases and J dropped 7; count of bases not matched to a gene: 8. The CDR3 has 17 amino acids. Here the CDR3 DNA reads TGTGCCAGCAGTTTTGGCCTCGGGACAGGGGGAAATTCACCCCTCCACTTT. Amino acids: CASSFGLGTGGNSPLHF.

This clonotype showed up many times. Germline is not matched at one junction end, which may reflect a read error. The chain combines TRBV4-2 with TRBJ1-6; 7 bases align to TRBD1. Germline values: CDR1 LGHNA, CDR2 YNFKEQ. This CDR3 has 14 amino acids. The CDR3 loop reads CASSQDPRDSKILF. The DNA of the CDR3 is TGTGCCAGCAGCCAAGACCCGCGGGACAGCAAAATACTATTT.

This clonotype has a handful of counts. The chain has TRBV7-8 and TRBJ2-7, with D possibly TRBD2 on 5 matching bases. In germline, CDR1 is SGHVS, CDR2 FQNEAQ. V was trimmed by 0 bases and J by 2 bases, leaving 11 bases between them. This CDR3 spans 15 amino acids. This CDR3 reads CASSLASGLAYEQYF. The CDR3 DNA reads as TGTGCCAGCAGCTTAGCGAGCGGCCTGGCCTACGAGCAGTACTTC.

This clonotype showed up many times. This chain connects TRBV11-2 to TRBJ1-6; D call uncertain. CDR1 is SGHAT, CDR2 FQNNGV, per germline. V was cut by 1 base and J by 11 bases, with 9 bases left in between. There are 13 residues in the CDR3. CDR3 coding DNA: TGTGCCAGCAGCTTAGGGCAGGCTACACCCCTCCACTTT. It specifies CASSLGQATPLHF.